The clone carrying this T cell receptor (beta chain) was seen a handful of times. Clones were read by immunoSEQ multiplex PCR, and TCRdb kept only the in-frame ones, dropping some. The sample shows about 80,000 clones, approximately 84% of them seen only once. The CDR3 runs to 15 residues. V was trimmed by 0 bases and J by 6 bases, leaving 15 bases between them. Germline V lookup: CDR1 SGDLS, CDR2 YYNGEE. This sample was taken from a study of radiotherapy plus CTLA-4 blockade in lung cancer. This chain connects TRBV9 to TRBJ1-1; D not resolved. This sequence originates from a human donor with non-small cell lung cancer who had stable disease on radiotherapy plus ipilimumab. The sequences come from peripheral blood, collected from a patient treated with radiotherapy plus ipilimumab. The CDR3 spells CASSVGRDRSAEAFF. The DNA for the CDR3 is TGTGCCAGCAGCGTAGGCCGGGATCGTAGTGCTGAAGCTTTCTTT.